These 32 T cell receptor beta chains were all obtained from the same sample, sequenced in a study of T-cell memory formation after mild COVID-19. Each CDR3 protein gets one entry after TCRdb re-called the 5' RACE reads with MiXCR. The table includes 350,000 to 500,000 distinct CDR3 sequences, under 25% detected once. Material for sequencing was PBMCs or a T cell subset sorted from them (not recorded which). Receptor source: an adult woman who had mild COVID-19 (a few samples of this study predate the infection). Cell type and time point are not known.

This clonotype was observed a handful of times. The V call is TRBV4-1, the J call TRBJ2-5; 10 bases are a match to TRBD2. The V gene's germline CDR1 is MGHRA and CDR2 YSYEKL. Trimming at V came to 1 base and at J to 5 bases, leaving 4 bases not matched to a gene. This CDR3 has 15 amino acids. The CDR3 DNA reads TGCGCCAGCAGCCAAGTTGGGGGACTAGCGGAGACCCAGTACTTC. Translating it yields CASSQVGGLAETQYF.

This rearrangement joins TRBV6-5 to TRBJ2-3; D is ambiguous. Trimming pared 6 bases from V and 6 bases from J, leaving 19 bases between. This CDR3 comprises 15 residues. Germline V lookup: CDR1 MNHEY, CDR2 SVGAGI. The CDR3 coding sequence is TGTGCCAGCAGCCTCATTGGGCCCCTCGGTGATACGCAGTATTTT. This sequence encodes CASSLIGPLGDTQYF.

This clonotype was counted between two and nine times. The chain links TRBV12-3 or TRBV12-4 to TRBJ2-1; D gene unclear. The CDR3 has 12 residues. Trimming removed 6 bases at V and 14 bases at J, with 17 bases between. CDR3 nucleotide sequence: TGTGCCAGCAGCCTGGTCAGCTTGAAGAAGTTCTTC. This translates into CASSLVSLKKFF.

V gene TRBV2 combines with J gene TRBJ2-7, with D perhaps matching TRBD1 (6 bases). V was shortened by 6 bases and J by 3 bases, with 12 bases between the two germline ends. The germline CDR1 and CDR2 sequences are SNHLY and FYNNEI. The CDR3 is 13 residues long. CDR3 bases: TGTGCCAGCAGGGGCACAGGGTACTACGAGCAGTACTTC. It yields the protein CASRGTGYYEQYF.

The chain carries TRBV6-5 and TRBJ2-7; D is perhaps TRBD1 (6 bases). The germline V and J ends were trimmed by 5 bases and 3 bases, with 17 bases remaining between them. This CDR3 region has 15 residues. Per germline, CDR1 MNHEY and CDR2 SVGAGI. The CDR3 nucleotides are TGTGCCAGCAGTCTTGCGACAGGCCCAAACTACGAGCAGTACTTC. Translation gives CASSLATGPNYEQYF.

The rearrangement links TRBV6-2 or TRBV6-3 to TRBJ2-1; a possible D gene is TRBD2 (6 bases). From germline, CDR1 is MNHEY and CDR2 SVGEGT. The CDR3 runs 16 residues. Trimming took off 0 bases at V and 2 bases at J, with 11 bases between the two ends. The DNA for the CDR3 is TGTGCCAGCAGTTACTCCGGCGGGACTGCCTACAATGAGCAGTTCTTC. Its protein is CASSYSGGTAYNEQFF.

The genes are TRBV15 and TRBJ1-5, with D uncertain. This CDR3 is built from 14 residues. V was trimmed by 0 bases and J by 11 bases, leaving 14 bases between them. In germline, CDR1 is LNHNV, CDR2 YYDKDF (reference sequence). The CDR3 reads CATSRDAGRSAQHF. CDR3 coding DNA: TGTGCCACCAGCAGAGATGCTGGCCGCTCGGCCCAGCATTTT. The full variable domain, completed using reference TRBV15 and TRBJ1-5, is DAMVIQNPRYQVTQFGKPVTLSCSQTLNHNVMYWYQQKSSQAPKLLFHYYDKDFNNEADTPDNFQSRRPNTSFCFLDIRSPGLGDTAMYLCATSRDAGRSAQHFGDGTRLSIL.

The chain uses TRBV5-1 and TRBJ2-5; D call uncertain. Germline V gene lookup returns CDR1 SGHRS and CDR2 YFSETQ. The CDR3 totals 13 residues. Trimming removed 0 bases at V and 5 bases at J, with 8 bases between. The CDR3 DNA is TGCGCCAGCAGCTTGGGCAATGGGGAGACCCAGTACTTC. Its protein is CASSLGNGETQYF.

Ten or more counts support this clonotype. The chain couples TRBV20-1 to TRBJ2-1, with D maybe TRBD1 (6 bases). This CDR3 is 14 amino acids long. Germline values: CDR1 DFQATT, CDR2 SNEGSKA (reference sequence). Trimming removed 5 bases from V and 0 bases from J, with 11 bases in between. Here the CDR3 reads CSAVRGSSYNEQFF. CDR3 DNA sequence: TGCAGTGCTGTAAGGGGGAGCTCCTACAATGAGCAGTTCTTC.

V gene TRBV29-1 combines with J gene TRBJ2-2; D is unclear. Deletions cut 4 bases from V and 0 bases from J, with 6 bases between. The CDR3 is made up of 13 amino acids. Per the germline V gene, CDR1 is SQVTM and CDR2 is ANQGSEA. The CDR3 coding sequence is TGCAGCGTTGCTAAGGCGAACACCGGGGAGCTGTTTTTT. Its protein is CSVAKANTGELFF.

In its sample, this clonotype was seen a few times. As DNA, the CDR3 is TGTGCCAGCAGCCCCCGAGACGCGAACACCGGGGAGCTGTTTTTT. Translating gives CASSPRDANTGELFF. The chain couples TRBV7-2 to TRBJ2-2; D call uncertain. V shed 5 bases and J shed 0 bases, with 10 bases lying between them. CDR3 length equals 15 residues. Germline values: CDR1 SGHTA, CDR2 FQGNSA. The entire variable domain, with the rest obtained from reference TRBV7-2 and TRBJ2-2, is as follows: GAGVSQSPSNKVTEKGKDVELRCDPISGHTALYWYRQSLGQGLEFLIYFQGNSAPDKSGLPSDRFSAERTGGSVSTLTIQRTQQEDSAVYLCASSPRDANTGELFFGEGSRLTVL.

This sequence joins TRBV5-1 and TRBJ2-1, with a weak D call TRBD2 (7 bases). CDR3 length: 14 amino acids. The germline gives CDR1 SGHRS, CDR2 YFSETQ. With 7 bases removed from V and 2 bases from J, the gap between germline ends came to 13 bases. Here the CDR3 DNA reads TGCGCCAGCGGGGGGCTAGCGGCCTACAATGAGCAGTTCTTC. This translates into CASGGLAAYNEQFF.

This clonotype was picked up a small number of times. This chain links TRBV28 with TRBJ2-5, with TRBD2 as a possible D gene (5 bases). Trimming removed 6 bases at V and 2 bases at J, with 16 bases between. Germline V lookup: CDR1 MDHEN, CDR2 SYDVKM. The CDR3 has 15 amino acids. CDR3 nucleotide sequence: TGTGCCAGCAGCCGACTATTCCTTTTACAAGAGACCCAGTACTTC. Translation: CASSRLFLLQETQYF.

The V and J genes are TRBV7-2 and TRBJ2-7; TRBD2 is a possible D gene (5 bases). Germline CDR1 and CDR2: SGHTA and FQGNSA. This CDR3 has 16 amino acids. The germline V and J ends were trimmed by 1 base and 0 bases, with 13 bases remaining between them. The CDR3 here is CASSLVRRATSYEQYF. As DNA, the CDR3 is TGTGCCAGCAGCTTAGTCCGGCGGGCCACCTCCTACGAGCAGTACTTC.

This chain uses TRBV24-1 with TRBJ2-1, with unresolved D. Germline CDR1 KGHDR, CDR2 SFDVKD. The CDR3 runs to 11 residues. V was pared by 0 bases and J by 10 bases, with 3 bases between. CDR3 in amino acids: CATSDLREQFF. The CDR3 DNA sequence: TGTGCCACCAGTGATTTGCGGGAGCAGTTCTTC.

The genes are TRBV5-1 and TRBJ2-7; 9 nucleotides match TRBD2. The length of the CDR3 is 16 residues. Germline assignment: CDR1 SGHRS and CDR2 YFSETQ. V lost 2 bases to trimming and J lost 2 bases; unmatched junction nucleotides: 8. In DNA form, the CDR3 reads TGCGCCAGCAGCTTCGGCGGGAGGGAAAGGACCTACGAGCAGTACTTC. It yields the protein CASSFGGRERTYEQYF.

The J gene is TRBJ2-5, the V gene TRBV5-1; TRBD2 agrees at 12 bases. With V trimmed by 4 bases and J by 4 bases, 5 bases remained unmatched. Germline-derived CDR1 and CDR2 are SGHRS and YFSETQ. CDR3 size: 15 residues. CDR3 nucleotides: TGCGCCAGCAGCAGAGGACTAGCGGGATCAGAGACCCAGTACTTC. This encodes CASSRGLAGSETQYF.

This clonotype showed up just once. This chain joins TRBV6-2 or TRBV6-3 and TRBJ2-1; 11 bases map to TRBD2. The J segment lost 7 bases and the V segment lost 9 bases, leaving 23 bases of the junction unmatched. The germline V gene encodes CDR1 MNHEY and CDR2 SVGEGT. This CDR3 contains 19 residues. In nucleotides, the CDR3 is TGTGCCAGTCGATTAGCGGGAGGGCTGACCGCCACCGTGGAGAATGAGCAGTTCTTC. Its translation: CASRLAGGLTATVENEQFF.

The chain links TRBV24-1 to TRBJ2-3, with 12 bases identical to TRBD2. After removal of 4 bases from V and 3 bases from J, the junction contained 4 bases not matched to a gene. The CDR3 covers 16 residues. Germline values: CDR1 KGHDR, CDR2 SFDVKD. This CDR3 reads CATSERGLAGTDTQYF. The CDR3 DNA follows: TGTGCCACCAGTGAACGAGGACTAGCGGGAACAGATACGCAGTATTTT.

This clonotype was counted between two and nine times. The CDR3 sequence: CATSDSRQSTYEQYF. DNA for the CDR3: TGTGCCACCAGTGATTCCAGACAGAGTACCTACGAGCAGTACTTC. This rearrangement joins TRBV24-1 to TRBJ2-7, with D maybe TRBD1 (5 bases). The germline V gene has CDR1 KGHDR and CDR2 SFDVKD. This CDR3 spans 15 amino acids. Trimming took 2 bases from V and 2 from J, leaving 12 bases between them.

In this sample, this clonotype turned up once. The chain links TRBV11-2 to TRBJ2-3, with a weak D call TRBD2 (6 bases). The germline V gene has CDR1 SGHAT and CDR2 FQNNGV. Trimming shortened V by 6 bases and J by 2 bases, and 12 bases separated the two germline ends. The CDR3 runs 14 residues. CDR3 residues: CASSRDFDTDTQYF. CDR3 DNA: TGTGCCAGCAGTCGGGACTTCGACACAGATACGCAGTATTTT.

V usage is TRBV20-1 and J usage is TRBJ2-7; D is possibly TRBD1 or TRBD2 (6 bases each). The V end was cut by 1 base, the J end by 2 bases, with 12 bases between. The CDR3 extends over 14 amino acids. The germline CDR1 and CDR2 sequences are DFQATT and SNEGSKA (reference sequence). The CDR3 spells CSARVRGRPYEQYF. Written as DNA, the CDR3 is TGCAGTGCTAGAGTCCGGGGGCGACCCTACGAGCAGTACTTC.

The chain has TRBV10-3 and TRBJ1-2; D ambiguous. The V gene's germline CDR1 is ENHRY and CDR2 SYGVKD. This CDR3 spans 12 amino acids. Trimming removed 0 bases at V and 7 bases at J, with 6 bases between. The CDR3 DNA is TGTGCCATCAGTGAGTCGGTTTCTGGCTACACCTTC. It codes for CAISESVSGYTF.

The genes are TRBV30 and TRBJ1-2; D is uncertain. Per germline, CDR1 GTSNPN and CDR2 SVGIG (reference sequence). Trimming stripped 5 bases from V and 4 bases from J, with 14 bases between. This CDR3 spans 13 amino acids. The DNA of the CDR3 is TGTGCCTGGCGGGTGCTATTCCCCTATGGCTACACCTTC. Residues: CAWRVLFPYGYTF.

The CDR3 reads CAISEGRQGNEQYF. The DNA of the CDR3 is TGTGCCATCAGTGAGGGCAGACAGGGGAACGAGCAGTACTTC. V usage is TRBV10-3 and J usage is TRBJ2-7; 8 bases are a match to TRBD1. From germline, CDR1 is ENHRY and CDR2 SYGVKD. This CDR3 has 14 residues. With 2 bases clipped from V and 5 bases from J, the junction kept 5 bases outside the gene matches.

The genes are TRBV6-1 and TRBJ2-7; 9 positions match TRBD1. The germline V gene encodes CDR1 MNHNS and CDR2 SASEGT. The trim removed 4 bases at V and 3 bases at J, leaving 7 bases unmatched. The CDR3 extends over 15 amino acids. CDR3 nucleotides: TGTGCCAGCAGTGCGCCGGGACAGGGACACTACGAGCAGTACTTC. Its protein product is CASSAPGQGHYEQYF.

The CDR3 DNA follows: TGTGCCAGTAGTATAATGCCGGGACAACGGTCCTGGGAGACCCAGTACTTC. It yields the protein CASSIMPGQRSWETQYF. The chain couples TRBV19 to TRBJ2-5; D might be TRBD1 (6 bases). Germline-derived CDR1 and CDR2 are LNHDA and SQIVND (reference sequence). The CDR3 totals 17 residues. V dropped 2 bases and J dropped 5 bases, with 21 bases sitting between them.

This sequence joins TRBV3-1 and TRBJ2-7, with TRBD2 identical over 9 bases. V dropped 0 bases and J dropped 9; count of bases not matched to a gene: 15. Germline loops: CDR1 LGHDT, CDR2 YNNKEL (reference sequence). CDR3 length: 17 amino acids. This CDR3 is CASSQDAASGVLLGQYF. The CDR3 DNA follows: TGTGCCAGCAGCCAAGATGCCGCTAGCGGGGTCCTCCTGGGGCAGTACTTC.

J is TRBJ2-7 and V is TRBV5-1, with 9 nucleotides matching TRBD1. The trim removed 3 bases at V and 4 bases at J, leaving 8 bases unmatched. Per the germline V gene, CDR1 is SGHRS and CDR2 is YFSETQ. This CDR3 contains 15 residues. CDR3 loop: CASSWGDRAAYEQYF. CDR3 DNA sequence: TGCGCCAGCAGCTGGGGGGACAGGGCAGCATACGAGCAGTACTTC.

The chain combines TRBV29-1 with TRBJ2-5; 9 bases map to TRBD1. The CDR3 runs to 13 residues. Trimming removed 4 bases from V and 5 bases from J; junction bases left unmatched: 5. Germline loops: CDR1 SQVTM, CDR2 ANQGSEA. The CDR3 sequence: CSVVQGADETQYF. CDR3 bases: TGCAGCGTTGTACAGGGGGCGGATGAGACCCAGTACTTC.

V usage is TRBV29-1 and J usage is TRBJ1-2; 7 bases line up with TRBD1. The CDR3 runs to 13 residues. V was pared by 6 bases and J by 0 bases, with 4 bases of the junction left unmatched. Germline lookup yields CDR1 SQVTM and CDR2 ANQGSEA. The CDR3 is CSVQGGANYGYTF. The CDR3, as DNA: TGCAGCGTCCAGGGGGGAGCTAACTATGGCTACACCTTC. Variable domain in full (rest from reference TRBV29-1 and TRBJ1-2): SAVISQKPSRDICQRGTSLTIQCQVDSQVTMMFWYRQQPGQSLTLIATANQGSEATYESGFVIDKFPISRPNLTFSTLTVSNMSPEDSSIYLCSVQGGANYGYTFGSGTRLTVV.

The rearrangement joins TRBV6-5 to TRBJ1-5; the match to TRBD1 covers 7 bases. The CDR3 loop spans 16 amino acids. V lost 2 bases to trimming and J lost 1 base; unmatched junction nucleotides: 5. Per germline, CDR1 MNHEY and CDR2 SVGAGI. The CDR3 sequence is CASSYGPQGSNQPQHF. CDR3 nucleotide sequence: TGTGCCAGCAGTTACGGTCCACAGGGGAGCAATCAGCCCCAGCATTTT.